The 14 T cell receptor beta chains given below trace back to one sample, sequenced in a study of shared clonotypes between healthy human individuals. Libraries were prepared by immunoSEQ multiplex PCR; TCRdb keeps only in-frame clonotypes and omits some of them. This table holds around 370,000 clones, approximately 96% found once. Sample: memory CD8+ T cells sorted from blood. Subset meaning: CD45RO+ cells pooled with CCR7-negative TemRA cells. The receptor source for this set is a man younger than 40 in good health.

The chain carries TRBV6-4 and TRBJ2-7; weak D call: TRBD1 (6 bases). The CDR3 has 15 amino acids. The germline gives CDR1 MRHNA, CDR2 SNTAGT. V was clipped by 0 bases and J by 2 bases, with 11 bases between them. The CDR3 here is CASSDSRTVTYEQYF. As DNA, the CDR3 is TGTGCCAGCAGTGACTCCAGGACAGTAACCTACGAGCAGTACTTC.

This chain's CDR3 is CASSQLAGGRNEQFF. Written as DNA, the CDR3 is TGTGCCAGCTCACAGCTAGCGGGAGGGCGCAATGAGCAGTTCTTC. V gene TRBV18 combines with J gene TRBJ2-1; TRBD2 matches at 12 bases. CDR1 and CDR2 (germline): KGHSH, LQKENI. The V and J ends lost 4 bases and 6 bases, in that order; junction bases with no gene match: 4. The CDR3 consists of 15 residues.

The rearrangement joins TRBV30 to TRBJ2-7; weak D call: TRBD2 (5 bases). V lost 0 bases and J 5 bases, leaving 5 bases between the germline ends. Germline V gene sequence: CDR1 GTSNPN, CDR2 SVGIG (reference sequence). CDR3 size: 11 residues. This CDR3 reads CAWSVGNEQYF. CDR3 nucleotides: TGTGCCTGGAGTGTCGGGAACGAGCAGTACTTC.

The CDR3 protein is CAISDLTGEAFF. The CDR3 coding sequence is TGTGCCATCAGTGACTTGACAGGGGAAGCTTTCTTT. The chain combines TRBV10-3 with TRBJ1-1; 7 bases agree with TRBD1. CDR3 length equals 12 residues. Per the germline V gene, CDR1 is ENHRY and CDR2 is SYGVKD. The J segment lost 8 bases and the V segment lost 3 bases, leaving 3 bases of the junction unmatched.

The V call is TRBV15, the J call TRBJ1-5; the D gene is possibly TRBD1 (6 bases). Germline V lookup: CDR1 LNHNV, CDR2 YYDKDF (reference sequence). CDR3 size: 15 residues. V was clipped by 0 bases and J by 4 bases, with 10 bases between them. CDR3 DNA sequence: TGTGCCACCAGCAGAGACAGGGGCGTTAATCAGCCCCAGCATTTT. It encodes CATSRDRGVNQPQHF. The variable domain in full, with the rest retrieved from reference TRBV15 and TRBJ1-5, is DAMVIQNPRYQVTQFGKPVTLSCSQTLNHNVMYWYQQKSSQAPKLLFHYYDKDFNNEADTPDNFQSRRPNTSFCFLDIRSPGLGDTAMYLCATSRDRGVNQPQHFGDGTRLSIL.

The rearrangement uses TRBV6-5 and TRBJ2-1; D is ambiguous. Trimming took 6 bases from V and 8 from J, leaving 8 bases between them. In germline, CDR1 is MNHEY, CDR2 SVGAGI. The CDR3 has 11 amino acids. Here the CDR3 DNA reads TGTGCCAGCAGGGGCGTCCATGAGCAGTTCTTC. This translates into CASRGVHEQFF.

The rearrangement links TRBV12-5 to TRBJ2-5; 7 positions agree with TRBD1. The CDR3 sequence is 16 residues long. The ends lost 7 bases at V and 1 base at J; junction bases unmatched: 12. Germline V gives CDR1 LGHNT, CDR2 FRNRAP. The CDR3 DNA follows: TGTGCTAGTGTCCCCTTTCTAGGGACAGCCCAAGAGACCCAGTACTTC. This gives the protein CASVPFLGTAQETQYF.

The genes are TRBV18 and TRBJ1-3; a possible D gene is TRBD1 (6 bases). Trimming removed 1 base at V and 1 base at J, with 11 bases between. CDR3 length: 16 amino acids. CDR1 and CDR2 (germline): KGHSH, LQKENI. The CDR3 loop reads CASSPLGAGSGNTIYF. The CDR3 nucleotides read TGTGCCAGCTCACCACTGGGGGCAGGGTCTGGAAACACCATATATTTT.

This chain uses TRBV5-5 with TRBJ2-7, with D perhaps TRBD1 or TRBD2 (5 bases each). CDR3 length equals 17 residues. V lost 2 bases and J lost 5, with 23 bases in between. The germline V gene encodes CDR1 SGHKS and CDR2 YYEKEE (reference sequence). The CDR3 here is CASSFNHAGTPVNEQYF. The CDR3 nucleotides read TGTGCCAGCAGCTTCAACCACGCCGGGACCCCGGTTAACGAGCAGTACTTC.

V is TRBV5-1 and J is TRBJ2-5; 7 bases agree with TRBD1. The CDR3 is made up of 14 amino acids. Trimming cost V 6 bases and J 5 bases; bases outside gene matches: 10. Germline V gene sequence: CDR1 SGHRS, CDR2 YFSETQ. The CDR3 loop is CASTPDRAGETQYF. DNA for the CDR3: TGCGCCAGCACTCCCGACAGGGCGGGTGAGACCCAGTACTTC.

The CDR3 sequence is CAWGLAREQYF. CDR3 DNA sequence: TGTGCCTGGGGACTAGCGCGGGAGCAGTACTTC. The chain is built from TRBV30 and TRBJ2-7; 9 nucleotides match TRBD2. J lost 7 bases, V lost 5 bases, and 3 bases had no gene match. The germline V gene has CDR1 GTSNPN and CDR2 SVGIG (reference sequence). CDR3 length equals 11 residues. Filled out from reference TRBV30 and TRBJ2-7, the complete variable domain reads SQTIHQWPATLVQPVGSPLSLECTVEGTSNPNLYWYRQAAGRGLQLLFYSVGIGQISSEVPQNLSASRPQDRQFILSSKKLLLSDSGFYLCAWGLAREQYFGPGTRLTVT.

The chain uses TRBV7-3 and TRBJ2-2; 9 nucleotides line up with TRBD2. The germline V gene encodes CDR1 SGHTA and CDR2 FQGTGA. The CDR3 runs to 17 residues. With 1 base clipped from V and 0 bases from J, the junction kept 3 bases outside the gene matches. The CDR3 DNA is TGTGCCAGCAGCTTAAGAGGCGGGAGGGCGAACACCGGGGAGCTGTTTTTT. This codes for CASSLRGGRANTGELFF.

This clone was recorded only once. The genes are TRBV7-3 and TRBJ2-7; TRBD2 aligns across 9 bases. Germline CDR1 is SGHTA and CDR2 is FQGTGA. Germline trimming cut 3 bases from V and 2 bases from J; bases unmatched to any gene: 5. The CDR3 length is 15 residues. Here the CDR3 reads CASSFSGSGPYEQYF. The CDR3 DNA sequence: TGTGCCAGCAGCTTTAGCGGGAGTGGACCCTACGAGCAGTACTTC.

This chain connects TRBV4-2 to TRBJ2-3, with D hard to call. CDR3 length: 16 residues. Per the germline V gene, CDR1 is LGHNA and CDR2 is YNFKEQ. V dropped 0 bases and J dropped 2 bases, with 12 bases sitting between them. The DNA for the CDR3 is TGTGCCAGCAGCCAAGATCGCGGTGGCGTCACAGATACGCAGTATTTT. It encodes CASSQDRGGVTDTQYF.